These 2 T cell receptor beta chains were sequenced from one sample in a study of human versus mouse CDR3 diversity and MHC coevolution. The method was immunoSEQ multiplex PCR; TCRdb's version includes in-frame clones alone and lacks a portion of them. The data show about 77,000 clones, 80% to 95% seen once. Sequencing was carried out using naive CD4+ T cells from blood. Sample subset: CD45RO-negative CD62L-positive naive CD4 T cells. The receptors originated from a person aged 30-69 years in good health.

The chain recombines TRBV28 with TRBJ1-1, with D possibly TRBD1 on 6 matching bases. Trimming pared 5 bases from V and 0 bases from J, leaving 13 bases between. The germline V gene has CDR1 MDHEN and CDR2 SYDVKM. CDR3 length equals 15 residues. The CDR3 DNA reads as TGTGCCAGCAGTGTGACAGGCCTCATGAACACTGAAGCTTTCTTT. Amino acid sequence: CASSVTGLMNTEAFF.

DNA of the CDR3: TGTGCCAGCAGCTTGGCCGGTGGGCCCCAGCATTTT. This translates into CASSLAGGPQHF. This chain joins TRBV5-6 and TRBJ1-5; D is ambiguous. The CDR3 is 12 residues long. Germline V gives CDR1 SGHDT, CDR2 YYEEEE. The germline V and J ends were trimmed by 0 bases and 9 bases, with 7 bases remaining between them.